This note documents a single T cell receptor beta chain sequence. As yet, its antigen is unknown. Extractions gave at least 6 micrograms of total RNA per sample. These data originate in a study of blood T cells in healthy people across ages. General study findings and limits: In long-lived donors, naive CD4+ cell counts and diversity exceeded those of aged donors. Not knowing donor CMV status may have confounded expanded clonotype changes.

PCR was performed a second time for about 7 to 11 cycles using a sample-barcoded 5' primer and a J-beta primer mix. From each sample, at least 2.5 million paired-end reads containing CDR3 were obtained. TCRdb analysed the 5' RACE reads with MiXCR anew, one entry per CDR3 protein. This table has about 680,000 distinct CDR3 sequences, over 45% appearing once. Germline CDR1 LGHNA, CDR2 YNFKEQ. Trimming shortened V by 2 bases and J by 3 bases, and 19 bases separated the two germline ends. The CDR3 sequence is 17 residues long. The chain links TRBV4-2 to TRBJ1-2, with D tentatively TRBD1 (6 bases). This receptor was taken from a woman aged 55-69 years in good health. The sequenced sample consisted of blood. CDR3 amino acids: CASSQKEAAPGDYGYTF. CDR3 sequence (DNA): TGTGCCAGCAGCCAAAAGGAGGCCGCTCCAGGGGACTATGGCTACACCTTC.